This passage covers 23 T cell receptor beta chains from one sample sequenced in a study of cytomegalovirus exposure and HLA in healthy donors. In the PCR, 60 Vbeta and 13 Jbeta primers were used. The method was immunoSEQ multiplex PCR; TCRdb's version includes in-frame clones alone and lacks a portion of them. In total, the table holds around 140,000 clones. Sequencing input: PBMCs. Every receptor here comes from a male donor in good health and CMV-seronegative.

The rearrangement uses TRBV9 and TRBJ2-7, with 7 bases lining up with TRBD2. The CDR3 contains 14 residues. Germline values: CDR1 SGDLS, CDR2 YYNGEE. V was clipped by 0 bases and J by 2 bases; unmatched bases: 2. CDR3 protein: CASSVGEGPYEQYF. The CDR3 DNA is TGTGCCAGCAGCGTAGGGGAGGGGCCCTACGAGCAGTACTTC.

CDR3 sequence reads: CASSYSTGFTYGYTF. CDR3 DNA sequence: TGTGCCAGCAGTTACTCGACTGGGTTTACCTATGGCTACACCTTC. This chain connects TRBV6-6 to TRBJ1-2, with unresolved D. The CDR3 consists of 15 residues. Trimming removed 0 bases from V and 4 bases from J, with 12 bases in between. The V gene's germline CDR1 is MNHNY and CDR2 SVGAGI (reference sequence).

The chain carries TRBV28 and TRBJ1-6; 8 nucleotides match TRBD1. Germline-derived CDR1 and CDR2 are MDHEN and SYDVKM. J lost 10 bases, V lost 5 bases, and 16 bases had no gene match. The CDR3 is 17 amino acids. For the CDR3, the DNA is TGTGCCAGCAGTCCCGCTGGTGGGGCAGGGGGCTGGTCACCCCTCCACTTT. Translated, it gives CASSPAGGAGGWSPLHF.

The rearrangement joins TRBV11-2 to TRBJ2-7, with D possibly TRBD1 on 5 matching bases. Germline CDR1 and CDR2: SGHAT and FQNNGV. This CDR3 is 15 amino acids long. V lost 0 bases to trimming and J lost 4 bases, with 13 bases between them. Here the CDR3 DNA reads TGTGCCAGCAGCTTAGATAGCAGTGGGGCGTACGAGCAGTACTTC. Translated, it gives CASSLDSSGAYEQYF.

The chain uses TRBV29-1 and TRBJ1-4, with D unclear. Trimming cost V 3 bases and J 8 bases, with 7 bases left between them. CDR1 is SQVTM, CDR2 ANQGSEA, per germline. The CDR3 is 11 amino acids. The DNA of the CDR3 is TGCAGCGTTGAGGGCGCCGAAAAACTGTTTTTT. Its protein is CSVEGAEKLFF.

The chain uses TRBV30 and TRBJ2-2; D uncertain. The CDR3 runs to 13 residues. Trimming took 1 base from V and 8 from J, leaving 11 bases between them. CDR1 and CDR2 from the germline V gene are GTSNPN and SVGIG (reference sequence). In DNA form, the CDR3 reads TGTGCCTGGAGTGCCGAACTGTGGGGGGAGCTGTTTTTT. Encoded protein: CAWSAELWGELFF.

V and J are TRBV6-5 and TRBJ2-3, with D maybe TRBD1 (7 bases). The CDR3 is 14 residues long. From germline, CDR1 is MNHEY and CDR2 SVGAGI. Trimming stripped 6 bases from V and 4 bases from J, with 14 bases between. The CDR3, as DNA: TGTGCCAGCAGGGTTCCAGGGGGGTCAGATACGCAGTATTTT. Translated: CASRVPGGSDTQYF.

In DNA form, the CDR3 reads TGTGCCAGCAGCCCAAGCACAGATACGCAGTATTTT. It is translated as CASSPSTDTQYF. This chain connects TRBV9 to TRBJ2-3; D gene ambiguous. Germline CDR1 reads SGDLS; CDR2 reads YYNGEE. V was shortened by 4 bases and J by 0 bases, with 3 bases between the two germline ends. The CDR3 totals 12 residues.

The V gene is TRBV30, the J gene TRBJ1-2; D not resolved. This CDR3 contains 14 residues. Germline V gene data show CDR1 as GTSNPN and CDR2 as SVGIG (reference sequence). V was pared by 3 bases and J by 2 bases, with 13 bases between. CDR3 amino acids: CAWRSDWSNYGYTF. The CDR3 DNA follows: TGTGCCTGGAGGAGCGATTGGTCCAACTATGGCTACACCTTC.

This chain links TRBV7-2 with TRBJ1-5; 7 bases agree with TRBD1. This CDR3 is built from 15 residues. Trimming took 2 bases from V and 6 from J; bases not matched to a gene: 7. Germline-derived CDR1 and CDR2 are SGHTA and FQGNSA. In DNA, the CDR3 is TGTGCCAGCAGCTTATTAGGGAACAGGGGTCAGCCCCAGCATTTT. Translated, it gives CASSLLGNRGQPQHF.

V is TRBV4-2 and J is TRBJ2-5; weak D call: TRBD2 (5 bases). The V end lost 3 bases, the J end lost 5 bases, and 13 bases lay between the germline ends. The germline CDR1 and CDR2 sequences are LGHNA and YNFKEQ. This CDR3 has 14 residues. CDR3 DNA: TGTGCCAGCAGCCAGGTCCTGAGGAGGGAGACCCAGTACTTC. Encoded protein: CASSQVLRRETQYF.

This CDR3 is CASSGRPGESYEQYF. DNA for the CDR3: TGTGCCAGCAGCGGGAGGCCGGGGGAATCCTACGAGCAGTACTTC. The V and J genes are TRBV7-2 and TRBJ2-7; D is perhaps TRBD2 (6 bases). CDR3 size: 15 residues. V dropped 5 bases and J dropped 1 base, with 15 bases sitting between them. CDR1 is SGHTA and CDR2 is FQGNSA in the germline V gene.

The chain employs TRBV1 and TRBJ2-7; the DNA was not compared with TRBD1, the D call given in the table. TRBV1 is termed a pseudogene. This CDR3 has 16 residues. CDR3 protein: CTSSQEKPNSSYEQYF. The CDR3 DNA follows: TGCACCAGCAGCCAAGAAAAACCTAACAGCTCCTACGAGCAGTACTTC.

This sequence joins TRBV6-5 and TRBJ1-1; D may be TRBD1 (5 bases). CDR3 length: 14 amino acids. Trimming took off 6 bases at V and 1 base at J, with 12 bases between the two ends. From germline, CDR1 is MNHEY and CDR2 SVGAGI. CDR3 coding DNA: TGTGCCAGCAGAGGTTTGGGGGGGAACACTGAAGCTTTCTTT. It specifies CASRGLGGNTEAFF.

This chain uses TRBV5-4 with TRBJ2-5; D is unclear. The CDR3 contains 13 residues. The germline gives CDR1 SGHNT, CDR2 YYREEE (reference sequence). V lost 0 bases and J lost 4, with 7 bases in between. The CDR3 loop reads CASSLDSPETQYF. The CDR3 region has the DNA TGTGCCAGCAGCTTGGACTCACCAGAGACCCAGTACTTC.

The chain combines TRBV29-1 with TRBJ2-7; D unclear. The CDR3 is 14 residues long. Germline CDR1 and CDR2: SQVTM and ANQGSEA. Trimming left V 7 bases short and J 0 bases short, with 16 bases between. The CDR3 DNA is TGCAGCGCGCGAGTGAGCTTCTACTCCTACGAGCAGTACTTC. This encodes CSARVSFYSYEQYF.

The rearrangement joins TRBV5-6 to TRBJ1-1, with a possible D match to TRBD1 (5 bases). V was shortened by 2 bases and J by 1 base, with 15 bases between the two germline ends. The CDR3 is 16 amino acids. In germline, CDR1 is SGHDT, CDR2 YYEEEE. CDR3 sequence (DNA): TGTGCCAGCAGCTTCCAGGGCCAATTACCGAACACTGAAGCTTTCTTT. It yields the protein CASSFQGQLPNTEAFF.

The chain is built from TRBV5-1 and TRBJ1-1; maybe TRBD1 (6 bases). Germline CDR1 and CDR2: SGHRS and YFSETQ. The CDR3 covers 15 residues. The V end was cut by 3 bases, the J end by 1 base, with 13 bases between. CDR3 bases: TGCGCCAGCAGCTCGACAGGCCCAAGGAACACTGAAGCTTTCTTT. Protein sequence: CASSSTGPRNTEAFF.

Here the CDR3 reads CASSTLDKNTEAFF. In DNA, the CDR3 is TGTGCCAGTAGTACCTTGGACAAGAACACTGAAGCTTTCTTT. The chain has TRBV19 and TRBJ1-1; weak D call: TRBD1 (5 bases). The CDR3 sequence is 14 residues long. Germline assignment: CDR1 LNHDA and CDR2 SQIVND (reference sequence). The ends were cut back, 4 bases at V and 1 base at J, with 10 bases in the middle.

The V gene is TRBV9, the J gene TRBJ1-2; 8 positions agree with TRBD1. Trimming cost V 0 bases and J 2 bases; bases outside gene matches: 6. Per the germline V gene, CDR1 is SGDLS and CDR2 is YYNGEE. The CDR3 sequence is 16 residues long. The CDR3 loop reads CASSVAWTGLNYGYTF. The CDR3 region has the DNA TGTGCCAGCAGCGTAGCTTGGACAGGGTTAAACTATGGCTACACCTTC.

This chain links TRBV19 with TRBJ2-1, with D possibly TRBD2 on 6 matching bases. CDR3 length equals 13 residues. The V end was cut by 4 bases, the J end by 8 bases, with 12 bases between. Germline V lookup: CDR1 LNHDA, CDR2 SQIVND (reference sequence). The CDR3 DNA is TGTGCCAGTAGTAGCCGAGCGGGCCATGAGCAGTTCTTC. This translates into CASSSRAGHEQFF.

The J gene is TRBJ1-1, the V gene TRBV28; possibly TRBD1 for D (5 bases). The CDR3 runs to 15 residues. Germline assignment: CDR1 MDHEN and CDR2 SYDVKM. Between the trimmed V and J ends, which lost 4 bases and 9 bases, there was a span of 21 bases. The CDR3 loop reads CASSSGLTGTDKAFF. As DNA, the CDR3 is TGTGCCAGCAGTTCCGGCTTGACCGGGACTGATAAAGCTTTCTTT.

Here the CDR3 reads CASSPMTDPRGYGYTF. As DNA, the CDR3 is TGTGCCAGCAGCCCAATGACGGACCCCAGGGGCTATGGCTACACCTTC. The chain recombines TRBV5-6 with TRBJ1-2, with D possibly matching TRBD1 (6 bases). CDR1 is SGHDT and CDR2 is YYEEEE in the germline V gene. CDR3 length: 16 residues. Trimming took 4 bases from V and 4 from J, leaving 20 bases between them. Based on the CDR3 plus reference TRBV5-6 and TRBJ1-2, the full variable domain is DAGVTQSPTHLIKTRGQQVTLRCSPKSGHDTVSWYQQALGQGPQFIFQYYEEEERQRGNFPDRFSGHQFPNYSSELNVNALLLGDSALYLCASSPMTDPRGYGYTFGSGTRLTVV.